Given below is one T cell receptor beta chain in context. Its matching antigen is unknown. The V end was cut by 1 base, the J end by 4 bases, with 10 bases between. The germline gives CDR1 SGHTA, CDR2 FQGNSA. CDR3 length equals 14 residues. TCRdb keeps only in-frame clones here, not all; method: immunoSEQ multiplex PCR. Of just under 150,000 clones listed, 70% to 90% were seen once; the top ten hold approximately 5.4%. This specimen belongs to a study of T cell responses to AZD1222 COVID-19 vaccine. Findings and limits, study-wide: Across spike, vaccine-associated CD4 TCRs were found, dominant at 160-218 and 743-854. Clonal diversity was possibly underestimated, and the donors were mostly white British, with more females.

The sequence was collected from an adult who received the AZD1222 COVID-19 vaccine. The sample here was peripheral blood, taken 28 days after the second AZD1222 dose. The V gene is TRBV7-2, the J gene TRBJ1-1, with D possibly matching TRBD1 (6 bases). CDR3 residues: CASSLGRGATEAFF. The CDR3 region has the DNA TGTGCCAGCAGCTTAGGACGGGGGGCCACTGAAGCTTTCTTT.